The sequence of this TCR beta chain was determined in a study of cytomegalovirus exposure and HLA in healthy donors. Overall study findings and caveats: A likely sequencing artifact accounted for one observed cluster of highly shared sequence variants.

There are 16 residues in the CDR3. Germline-derived CDR1 and CDR2 are MNHEY and SVGAGI. The PCR contained 60 Vbeta and 13 Jbeta primers. Clones were read by immunoSEQ multiplex PCR, and TCRdb kept only the in-frame ones, dropping some. This table holds about 150,000 clones, under 80% found once. In the case of this clone: Its antigen is as yet unknown. Compared with germline, one end of the junction differs, possibly owing to a read error.

The sequence derives from a man aged 30 to 45 in good health and CMV-seronegative. The rearrangement joins TRBV6-5 to TRBJ2-3; 10 positions match TRBD1. Material for sequencing was PBMCs. CDR3 sequence reads: CACSYDRGRITDTQYF. In nucleotides, the CDR3 is TGTGCCTGCAGTTACGACAGGGGGCGAATCACAGATACGCAGTATTTT.